This TCR beta chain was obtained from a study of blood T cells in healthy people across ages. Findings and limits, study-wide: Long-lived and aged donors differed, with more naive CD4+ cells and higher diversity in the long-lived.

Russia was home to the donors, healthy Caucasian individuals aged roughly 6 to 90. Next came a second PCR, run for about 7 to 12 cycles, which used a sample-barcoded 5' primer along with a J-beta primer mix. A template-switch adaptor that had 12 random nucleotides put a tag on each cDNA molecule. TCRdb re-called the 5' RACE reads through MiXCR, storing one row per CDR3 protein. The repertoire holds 980,000 or so distinct CDR3 sequences, with 40% to 60% as singletons. A note on this clonotype: Its matching antigen is unknown.

Trimming took 1 base from V and 10 from J; bases not matched to a gene: 6. Per the germline V gene, CDR1 is LGHDT and CDR2 is YNNKEL (reference sequence). The CDR3 totals 15 residues. This sequence originates from a man aged 30-40 years in good health. The chain employs TRBV3-1 and TRBJ2-7, with TRBD2 matching over 14 bases. Sequencing used blood. In nucleotides, the CDR3 is TGTGCCAGCAGCCAAGGGCGACTAGCGGGGGGGTTTCAGTACTTC. This sequence encodes CASSQGRLAGGFQYF.